These 21 T cell receptor beta chains came from one sample sequenced in a study of graft-versus-host responses after intestinal transplantation (dated by TCRdb to the early 2020s). Per the publication, the time point label means: cells obtained before transplantation from donor or recipient. The antigens for these receptors are not known. The method was the immunoSEQ multiplex PCR assay. Drawn from immuneACCESS, this table holds only the in-frame rearrangements with V and J called that TCRdb kept. Clones are partly lost; checked studies trace under half to an unresolved V gene and leave the rest unexplained. This sample holds about 130,000 clones; around nine tenths were observed only once. In total, the top ten clones hold 0.19% of the sample. The starting material was unstimulated CD4+ T cells sorted from spleen or lymph node cells, obtained before intestinal transplant. The receptors shown here come from a human donor who received an intestinal transplant.

The gene calls are TRBV7-9 and TRBJ2-7; TRBD1 aligns across 7 bases. The CDR3 loop spans 14 amino acids. V was clipped by 5 bases and J by 2 bases; unmatched bases: 6. Germline-derived CDR1 and CDR2 are SEHNR and FQNEAQ (reference sequence). The CDR3 here is CASSPGTAPYEQYF. In DNA, the CDR3 is TGTGCCAGCAGCCCGGGGACAGCTCCCTACGAGCAGTACTTC.

This chain uses TRBV30 with TRBJ2-6; D ambiguous. The V end was cut by 0 bases, the J end by 0 bases, with 15 bases between. This CDR3 is 18 amino acids long. Germline V gene sequence: CDR1 GTSNPN, CDR2 SVGIG (reference sequence). The CDR3 reads CAWSVLAGWSSGANVLTF. As DNA, the CDR3 is TGTGCCTGGAGTGTACTGGCAGGTTGGAGCTCTGGGGCCAACGTCCTGACTTTC.

The chain recombines TRBV5-1 with TRBJ1-2; D unresolved. Trimming shortened V by 1 base and J by 5 bases, and 3 bases separated the two germline ends. CDR1 is SGHRS and CDR2 is YFSETQ in the germline V gene. The CDR3 loop spans 11 amino acids. This CDR3 reads CASSLTYGYTF. Written as DNA, the CDR3 is TGCGCCAGCAGCTTGACTTATGGCTACACCTTC.

The chain employs TRBV7-9 and TRBJ2-5, with 11 bases fitting TRBD2. CDR3 length equals 15 residues. The trim removed 5 bases at V and 4 bases at J, leaving 6 bases unmatched. The germline V gene encodes CDR1 SEHNR and CDR2 FQNEAQ (reference sequence). CDR3 bases: TGTGCCAGCAGCCTTCTAGCGGGAGGCGCAGAGACCCAGTACTTC. Translation: CASSLLAGGAETQYF.

The chain carries TRBV11-1 and TRBJ2-2; D might be TRBD2 (6 bases). The V end was cut by 0 bases, the J end by 6 bases, with 14 bases between. Germline V gene data show CDR1 as SGHAT and CDR2 as FQDESV (reference sequence). The CDR3 spans 16 residues. DNA of the CDR3: TGTGCCAGCAGCTTAGCGTTTCTAGCGCAATCCGGGGAGCTGTTTTTT. Translating gives CASSLAFLAQSGELFF.

The V call is TRBV19, the J call TRBJ1-6, with D unclear. The germline V gene encodes CDR1 LNHDA and CDR2 SQIVND (reference sequence). The V gene lost 9 bases and the J gene lost 6 bases, with 18 bases spanning the gap. This CDR3 has 15 residues. In DNA, the CDR3 is TGTGCCAGCCTTAAAGGACCATTGCCTAATTCACCCCTCCACTTT. The encoded protein is CASLKGPLPNSPLHF. Full variable domain (outside the CDR3, taken from reference TRBV19 and TRBJ1-6): DGGITQSPKYLFRKEGQNVTLSCEQNLNHDAMYWYRQDPGQGLRLIYYSQIVNDFQKGDIAEGYSVSREKKESFPLTVTSAQKNPTAFYLCASLKGPLPNSPLHFGNGTRLTVT.

The genes are TRBV15 and TRBJ2-7; D possibly corresponds to TRBD1 (6 bases). The ends were cut back, 4 bases at V and 6 bases at J, with 16 bases in the middle. CDR1 and CDR2 from the germline V gene are LNHNV and YYDKDF (reference sequence). The CDR3 contains 14 residues. The CDR3: CATSTHGQSAEQYF. The CDR3 DNA reads TGTGCCACCAGCACCCACGGACAGTCAGCCGAGCAGTACTTC.

The V call is TRBV5-1, the J call TRBJ2-1; the match to TRBD2 covers 13 bases. Losses at the gene ends were 4 bases for V and 0 bases for J; bases not matched to a gene: 7. Per the germline V gene, CDR1 is SGHRS and CDR2 is YFSETQ. The CDR3 sequence is 18 residues long. CDR3 DNA: TGCGCCAGCAGCCGTCGACTAGCGGGAGGCCTCTCCTACAATGAGCAGTTCTTC. This encodes CASSRRLAGGLSYNEQFF.

The rearrangement uses TRBV10-3 and TRBJ2-7; TRBD2 matches 9 bases. This CDR3 comprises 17 residues. Germline values: CDR1 ENHRY, CDR2 SYGVKD. V was pared by 4 bases and J by 0 bases, with 10 bases of the junction left unmatched. In DNA, the CDR3 is TGTGCCATCAGTGGGACAGGAGAACTAGCGGGCTCCTACGAGCAGTACTTC. It yields the protein CAISGTGELAGSYEQYF.

This clone was detected once. Germline and junction disagree at one end, which may indicate a read error. Other DNA sequences of this sample code for an identical CDR3. The chain has TRBV30 and TRBJ2-5, with D tentatively TRBD1 (5 bases). The J call may be faulty, since TRBJ2-7 better matches the DNA end. Germline V gene lookup returns CDR1 GTSNPN and CDR2 SVGIG (reference sequence). The CDR3 has 12 residues. This CDR3 is CAWSLEGDEQYF. DNA for the CDR3: TGCGCCTGGAGTCTCGAAGGGGACGAGCAGTACTTC.

The rearrangement joins TRBV18 to TRBJ2-1; D not certain. Trimming shortened V by 2 bases and J by 10 bases, and 9 bases separated the two germline ends. CDR1 is KGHSH and CDR2 is LQKENI in the germline V gene. The CDR3 spans 12 residues. Written as DNA, the CDR3 is TGTGCCAGCTCACCAACCGTGGGCGAGCAGTTCTTC. This sequence encodes CASSPTVGEQFF.

The chain employs TRBV5-1 and TRBJ2-1; TRBD2 matches at 10 bases. Germline CDR1 SGHRS, CDR2 YFSETQ. There are 13 residues in the CDR3. With 7 bases clipped from V and 4 bases from J, the junction kept 2 bases outside the gene matches. CDR3 region: CASRTSGYNEQFF. Written as DNA, the CDR3 is TGCGCCAGCCGGACTAGCGGTTACAATGAGCAGTTCTTC.

The J gene is TRBJ2-3, the V gene TRBV5-6, with D possibly being TRBD1 (5 bases). Germline CDR1 and CDR2: SGHDT and YYEEEE. Deletions cut 4 bases from V and 2 bases from J, with 11 bases between. The CDR3 contains 14 residues. For the CDR3, the DNA is TGTGCCAGCAGCATTACAGGAGACACAGATACGCAGTATTTT. It encodes CASSITGDTDTQYF.

This clone appeared once. This rearrangement joins TRBV25-1 to TRBJ2-5; D may correspond to TRBD1 or TRBD2 (5 bases each). Per germline, CDR1 MGHDK and CDR2 SYGVNS. CDR3 length equals 15 residues. V dropped 2 bases and J dropped 0 bases, with 10 bases sitting between them. The CDR3 here is CASSEGGRYQETQYF. As DNA, the CDR3 is TGTGCCAGCAGTGAAGGGGGACGGTACCAAGAGACCCAGTACTTC.

The J gene is TRBJ1-5, the V gene TRBV6-1; a possible D gene is TRBD1 (5 bases). The V and J ends lost 3 bases and 3 bases respectively, with 6 bases between them. From germline, CDR1 is MNHNS and CDR2 SASEGT. The CDR3 extends over 13 amino acids. CDR3 sequence: CASSEGTNQPQHF. Written as DNA, the CDR3 is TGTGCCAGCAGTGAGGGGACCAATCAGCCCCAGCATTTT.

The chain recombines TRBV9 with TRBJ2-7; a weak D match, TRBD2 (5 bases). This CDR3 has 15 residues. Germline CDR1 is SGDLS and CDR2 is YYNGEE. Trimming left V 0 bases short and J 4 bases short, with 14 bases between. The CDR3 sequence: CASSVAPGENYEQYF. Written as DNA, the CDR3 is TGTGCCAGCAGCGTAGCCCCCGGGGAGAATTACGAGCAGTACTTC.

As regards this clone: The DNA is left out, because the CDR3 cannot be placed on it with certainty; the CDR3 is given as TCRdb lists it. The V call is TRBV7-9, the J call TRBJ2-7; TRBD1 is taken as the D call from the table, unchecked against the DNA. The CDR3 is made up of 14 amino acids, end residues included. The germline V gene encodes CDR1 SEHNR and CDR2 FQNEAQ (reference sequence). The CDR3 reads CASSSSGQGVKQYF.

This chain uses TRBV19 with TRBJ2-7; 10 positions agree with TRBD2. CDR3 length: 15 residues. Germline V gene sequence: CDR1 LNHDA, CDR2 SQIVND (reference sequence). V trimming: 4 bases; J trimming: 0 bases; junction bases outside the gene matches: 3. This CDR3 reads CASSRLAGASYEQYF. As DNA, the CDR3 is TGTGCCAGTAGTAGGCTAGCGGGAGCCTCCTACGAGCAGTACTTC.

V and J are TRBV9 and TRBJ2-5; D is uncertain. Gene TRBJ2-7 matches the end of the DNA better, so the J call may be wrong. This CDR3 is 14 amino acids long. Looked up from germline, CDR1 is SGDLS and CDR2 is YYNGEE. The CDR3 here is CASSVEASSYEQYF. CDR3 in DNA: TGTGCCAGCAGCGTAGAGGCCAGCTCCTACGAGCAGTACTTC.

The rearrangement joins TRBV28 to TRBJ1-5, with D perhaps TRBD1 (6 bases). Germline-derived CDR1 and CDR2 are MDHEN and SYDVKM. Trimming shortened V by 5 bases and J by 6 bases, and 20 bases separated the two germline ends. This CDR3 spans 16 amino acids. The CDR3 bases are TGTGCCAGCAGTGTCACCCGATGGGGGGGCGGTCAGCCCCAGCATTTT. This sequence encodes CASSVTRWGGGQPQHF.

The gene calls are TRBV4-1 and TRBJ2-1; tentatively, D is TRBD2 (6 bases). The V gene lost 2 bases and the J gene lost 1 base, with 9 bases spanning the gap. Germline lookup yields CDR1 MGHRA and CDR2 YSYEKL. This CDR3 is 15 amino acids long. The CDR3 DNA reads TGCGCCAGCAGCCAACCTAGCGTTTCCTACAATGAGCAGTTCTTC. This translates into CASSQPSVSYNEQFF.